The T cell receptor beta chain under discussion was sequenced for a study of CXCR3-negative and CXCR3-positive naive CD8 T cells (dated by TCRdb to about 2019). For the wider study: In total, 120 million to 150 million TRB reads were obtained, which works out to roughly 1.5 +/- 0.3 million reads per library. Diversity and physicochemical repertoire analyses covered approximately 10 donors pooled from two independent experiments. Naive subsets from about five donors and memory cells from 3 donors were included in the TRBV-TRBJ cluster analysis. Beyond this particular receptor, the publication reports: TRB CDR3s from CXCR3-positive naive cells showed higher hydrophobicity (lower Kidera factor 4), lower energy, and higher strength and volume indices than CXCR3-negative naive cells. Similar TRBV-TRBJ usage was shown by naive CXCR3-negative and CXCR3-positive cells from the same donor, whereas distinct patterns were shown by memory cells. Because surface CD5, which is linked to self-reactivity in mice, was comparable between the naive subsets, TCR interaction strength was also inferred from TRB CDR3 physicochemical properties. CXCR3 expression partially decreased after cryopreservation, so most assays used freshly isolated PBMCs. Comparably high repertoire diversity was found in both naive subsets, whereas much lower repertoire diversity was found in memory CD8+ T cells.

The germline V gene supplies CDR1 SGHTA and CDR2 FQGTGA. There are 13 amino acids in the CDR3, from cysteine to phenylalanine inclusive. The DNA is unrecorded. The run used a NextSeq 550. The Human TCR Profiling Kit (MiLaboratory) was used to prepare UMI-labeled 5' RACE TRB cDNA libraries. cDNA synthesis used the entire amount of extracted RNA, and PCR amplification then used the entire amount of cDNA produced. Libraries were prepared in parallel using an identical number of PCR cycles. In the source study's methods: MIGEC and MiXCR extracted about 50,000 +/- 10,000 unique UMI-labeled TRB cDNA molecules per library, requiring at least two reads per UMI. An average of 40,000 +/- 10,000 functional in-frame TRB CDR3 nucleotide clonotypes without stop codons was found per library. After downsampling to 5000 UMI-labeled TRB molecules per sample, diversity metrics, including normalized Shannon-Wiener and Chao1, were computed in VDJtools. VDJtools computed clonotype-size-weighted physicochemical properties of the central five CDR3 residues: interaction energy, strength, volume and Kidera factor 4. TCRdb reprocessed the raw reads; every CDR3 protein sequence is a single record, and DNA is not supplied. The V and J calls follow TCRdb's processing rather than the paper's. The sample has 130,000 to 150,000 distinct CDR3 sequences on record. About 0.27% of the sample lies in the top ten.

Comments on this clonotype: It lacks a known antigen.

For each CD8+ T cell subset, flow sorting was done in triplicate, and around 300,000 cells per subset went directly into RLT lysis buffer. Naive CD8+ T cells were defined stringently as CD45RO-CCR7+CD27+CD95- to exclude memory contaminants. Peripheral blood mononuclear cells were isolated from buffy coats using standard density gradient centrifugation. Naive CXCR3-negative and CXCR3-positive CD8+ T cells were flow-sorted on a FACSAria III. Total RNA was extracted from sorted cells using an RNeasy Mini Kit. This TCR was sampled from a human donor in good health. Some clones in this sample may be carry-over from other donors' samples. The sample comprised naive CXCR3+ CD8+ T cells from blood. Explained via the paper, the cell subset or site label denotes: CD45RO-CCR7+CD27+CD95- naive CD8+ T cells expressing CXCR3 (TNR3+). The chain joins TRBV7-3 to TRBJ1-1. CDR3 sequence: CASREGGGTEAFF.